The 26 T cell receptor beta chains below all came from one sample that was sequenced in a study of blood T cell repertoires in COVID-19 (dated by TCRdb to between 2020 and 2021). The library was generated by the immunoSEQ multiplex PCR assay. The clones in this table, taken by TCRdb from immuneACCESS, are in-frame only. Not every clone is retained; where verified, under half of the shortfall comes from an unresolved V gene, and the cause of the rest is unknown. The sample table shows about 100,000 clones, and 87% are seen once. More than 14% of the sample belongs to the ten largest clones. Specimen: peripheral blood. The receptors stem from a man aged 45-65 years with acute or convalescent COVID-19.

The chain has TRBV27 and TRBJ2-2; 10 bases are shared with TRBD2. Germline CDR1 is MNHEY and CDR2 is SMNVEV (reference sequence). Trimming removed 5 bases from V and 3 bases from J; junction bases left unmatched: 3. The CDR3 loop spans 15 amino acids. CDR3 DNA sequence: TGTGCCAGCAGTCCCCTAGCGGGAGACACCGGGGAGCTGTTTTTT. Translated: CASSPLAGDTGELFF.

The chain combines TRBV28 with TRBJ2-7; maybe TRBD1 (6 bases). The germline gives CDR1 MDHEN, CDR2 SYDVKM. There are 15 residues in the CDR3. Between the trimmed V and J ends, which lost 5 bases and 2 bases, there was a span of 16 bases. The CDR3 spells CASSPATGIPYEQYF. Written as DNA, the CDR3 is TGTGCCAGCAGTCCGGCGACAGGCATCCCCTACGAGCAGTACTTC. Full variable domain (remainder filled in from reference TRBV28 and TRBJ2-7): DVKVTQSSRYLVKRTGEKVFLECVQDMDHENMFWYRQDPGLGLRLIYFSYDVKMKEKGDIPEGYSVSREKKERFSLILESASTNQTSMYLCASSPATGIPYEQYFGPGTRLTVT.

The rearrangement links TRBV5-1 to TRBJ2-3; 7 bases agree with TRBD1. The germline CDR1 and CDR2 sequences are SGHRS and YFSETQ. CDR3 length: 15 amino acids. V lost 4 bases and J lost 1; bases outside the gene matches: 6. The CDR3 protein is CASSAGQEGTDTQYF. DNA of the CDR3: TGCGCCAGCAGCGCCGGACAGGAGGGCACAGATACGCAGTATTTT.

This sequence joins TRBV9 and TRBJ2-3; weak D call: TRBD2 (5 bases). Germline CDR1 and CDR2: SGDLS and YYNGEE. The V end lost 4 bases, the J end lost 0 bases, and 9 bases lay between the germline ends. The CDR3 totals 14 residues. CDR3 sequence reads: CASSTRTSTDTQYF. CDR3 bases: TGTGCCAGCAGCACCCGGACTAGCACAGATACGCAGTATTTT.

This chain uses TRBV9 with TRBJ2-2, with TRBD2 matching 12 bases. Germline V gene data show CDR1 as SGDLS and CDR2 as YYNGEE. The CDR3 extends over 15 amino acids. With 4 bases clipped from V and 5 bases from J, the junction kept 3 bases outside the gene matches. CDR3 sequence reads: CASSSSGRATGELFF. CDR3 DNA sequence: TGTGCCAGCAGCTCTAGCGGGAGGGCAACCGGGGAGCTGTTTTTT.

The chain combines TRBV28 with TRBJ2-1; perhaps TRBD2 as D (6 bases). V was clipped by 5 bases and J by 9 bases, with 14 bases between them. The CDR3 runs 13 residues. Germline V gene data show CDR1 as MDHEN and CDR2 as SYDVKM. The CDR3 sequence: CASSLRLDSEQFF. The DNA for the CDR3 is TGTGCCAGCAGTCTTAGACTAGACAGTGAGCAGTTCTTC.

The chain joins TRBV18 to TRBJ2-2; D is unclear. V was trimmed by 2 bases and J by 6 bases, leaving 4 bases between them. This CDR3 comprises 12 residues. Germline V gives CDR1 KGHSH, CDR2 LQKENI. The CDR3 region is CASSPTSGELFF. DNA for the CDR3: TGTGCCAGCTCACCAACATCCGGGGAGCTGTTTTTT.

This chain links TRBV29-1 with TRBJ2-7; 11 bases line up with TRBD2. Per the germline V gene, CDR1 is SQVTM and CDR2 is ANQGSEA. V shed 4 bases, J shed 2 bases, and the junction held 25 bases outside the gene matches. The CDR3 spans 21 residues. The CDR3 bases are TGCAGCGTTGGAGGGGGCTTAGCGGGAGGGGAGGTTTATTATGGGACCTACGAGCAGTACTTC. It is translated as CSVGGGLAGGEVYYGTYEQYF.

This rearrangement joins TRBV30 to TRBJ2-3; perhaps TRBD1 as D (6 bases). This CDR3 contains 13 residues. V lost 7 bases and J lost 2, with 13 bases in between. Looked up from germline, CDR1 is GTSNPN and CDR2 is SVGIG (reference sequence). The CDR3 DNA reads TGTGCCTCTACAGGGTTAAACACAGATACGCAGTATTTT. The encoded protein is CASTGLNTDTQYF.

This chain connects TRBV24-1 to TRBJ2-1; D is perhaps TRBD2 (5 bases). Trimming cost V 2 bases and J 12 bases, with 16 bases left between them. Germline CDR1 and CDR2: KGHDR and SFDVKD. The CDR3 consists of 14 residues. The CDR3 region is CATSDSEGRGGQFF. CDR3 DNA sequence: TGTGCCACCAGTGATTCAGAAGGACGGGGTGGGCAGTTCTTC.

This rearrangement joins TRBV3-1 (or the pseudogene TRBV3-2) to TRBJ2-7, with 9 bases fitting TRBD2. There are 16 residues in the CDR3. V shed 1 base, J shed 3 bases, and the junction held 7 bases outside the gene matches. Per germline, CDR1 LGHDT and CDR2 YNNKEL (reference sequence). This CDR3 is CASSQAPSGANYEQYF. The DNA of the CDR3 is TGTGCCAGCAGCCAAGCACCTAGCGGGGCTAACTACGAGCAGTACTTC.

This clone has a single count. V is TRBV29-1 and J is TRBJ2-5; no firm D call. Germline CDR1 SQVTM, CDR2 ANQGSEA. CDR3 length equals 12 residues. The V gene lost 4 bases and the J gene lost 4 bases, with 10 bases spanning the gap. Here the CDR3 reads CSVAGRGETQYF. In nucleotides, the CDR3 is TGCAGCGTTGCTGGCCGAGGAGAGACCCAGTACTTC.

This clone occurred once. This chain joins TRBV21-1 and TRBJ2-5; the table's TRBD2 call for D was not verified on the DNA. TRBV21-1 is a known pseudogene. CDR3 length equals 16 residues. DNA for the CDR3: TGTGCCAGCAGCTTCCGCTCCGGGGGGTACCAAGAGACCCAGTACTTC. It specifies CASSFRSGGYQETQYF.

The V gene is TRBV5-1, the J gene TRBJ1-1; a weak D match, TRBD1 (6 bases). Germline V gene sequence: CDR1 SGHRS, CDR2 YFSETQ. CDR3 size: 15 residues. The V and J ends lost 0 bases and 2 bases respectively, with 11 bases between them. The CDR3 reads CASSLGTAYNTEAFF. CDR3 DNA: TGCGCCAGCAGCTTGGGGACAGCTTATAACACTGAAGCTTTCTTT.

DNA for the CDR3: TGTGCCAGCAGCTTAGTTGTCGGCCAAGAGACCCAGTACTTC. Its protein product is CASSLVVGQETQYF. The chain links TRBV11-3 to TRBJ2-5; D unresolved. The CDR3 totals 14 residues. The ends were cut back, 1 base at V and 1 base at J, with 7 bases in the middle. Looked up from germline, CDR1 is SGHNT and CDR2 is YENEEA.

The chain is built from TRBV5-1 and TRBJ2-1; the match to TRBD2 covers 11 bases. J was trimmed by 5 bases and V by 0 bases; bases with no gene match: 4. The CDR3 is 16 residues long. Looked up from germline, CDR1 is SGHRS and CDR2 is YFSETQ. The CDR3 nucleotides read TGCGCCAGCAGCTTGGAGGCTAGCGGGAGGAACAATGAGCAGTTCTTC. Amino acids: CASSLEASGRNNEQFF. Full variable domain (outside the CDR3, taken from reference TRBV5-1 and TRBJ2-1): KAGVTQTPRYLIKTRGQQVTLSCSPISGHRSVSWYQQTPGQGLQFLFEYFSETQRNKGNFPGRFSGRQFSNSRSEMNVSTLELGDSALYLCASSLEASGRNNEQFFGPGTRLTVL.

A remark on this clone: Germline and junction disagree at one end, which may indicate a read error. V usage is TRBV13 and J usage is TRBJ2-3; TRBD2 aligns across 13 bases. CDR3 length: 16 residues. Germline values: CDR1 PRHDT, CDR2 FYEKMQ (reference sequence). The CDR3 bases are TGTGCCAGCAGCCTAGGACTAGCGGGAGTGCTAGATACGCAGTATTTT. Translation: CASSLGLAGVLDTQYF.

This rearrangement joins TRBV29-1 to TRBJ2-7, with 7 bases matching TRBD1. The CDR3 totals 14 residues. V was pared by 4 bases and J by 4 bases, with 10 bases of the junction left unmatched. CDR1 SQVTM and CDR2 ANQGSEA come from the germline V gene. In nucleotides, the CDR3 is TGCAGCGTTGTTATCGTAGGGGGCGGGTACGAGCAGTACTTC. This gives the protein CSVVIVGGGYEQYF.

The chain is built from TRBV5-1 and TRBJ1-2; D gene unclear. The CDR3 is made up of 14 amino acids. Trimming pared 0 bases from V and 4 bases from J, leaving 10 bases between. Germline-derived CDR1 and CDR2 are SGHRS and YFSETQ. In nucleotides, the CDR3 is TGCGCCAGCAGCTTGGATCCGGGATCCTATGGCTACACCTTC. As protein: CASSLDPGSYGYTF. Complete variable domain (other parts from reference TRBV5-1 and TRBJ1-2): KAGVTQTPRYLIKTRGQQVTLSCSPISGHRSVSWYQQTPGQGLQFLFEYFSETQRNKGNFPGRFSGRQFSNSRSEMNVSTLELGDSALYLCASSLDPGSYGYTFGSGTRLTVV.

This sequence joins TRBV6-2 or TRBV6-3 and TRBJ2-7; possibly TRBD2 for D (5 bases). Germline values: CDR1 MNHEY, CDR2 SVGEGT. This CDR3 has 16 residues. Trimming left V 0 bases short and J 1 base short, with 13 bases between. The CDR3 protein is CASSYSDLWRSYEQYF. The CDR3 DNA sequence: TGTGCCAGCAGTTACTCGGACTTATGGAGATCCTACGAGCAGTACTTC.

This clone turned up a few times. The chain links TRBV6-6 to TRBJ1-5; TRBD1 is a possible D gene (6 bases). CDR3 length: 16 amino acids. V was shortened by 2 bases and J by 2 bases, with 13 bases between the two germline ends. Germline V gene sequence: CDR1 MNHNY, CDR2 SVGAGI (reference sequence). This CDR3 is CASSYPGGAGNQPQHF. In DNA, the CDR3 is TGTGCCAGCAGTTACCCGGGGGGGGCGGGCAATCAGCCCCAGCATTTT.

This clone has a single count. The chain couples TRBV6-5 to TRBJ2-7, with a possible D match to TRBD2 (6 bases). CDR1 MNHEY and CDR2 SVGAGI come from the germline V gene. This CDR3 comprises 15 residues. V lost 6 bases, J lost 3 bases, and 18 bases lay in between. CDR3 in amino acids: CASRTRREAGYEQYF. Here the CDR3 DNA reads TGTGCCAGCAGGACCCGCCGGGAAGCGGGCTACGAGCAGTACTTC.

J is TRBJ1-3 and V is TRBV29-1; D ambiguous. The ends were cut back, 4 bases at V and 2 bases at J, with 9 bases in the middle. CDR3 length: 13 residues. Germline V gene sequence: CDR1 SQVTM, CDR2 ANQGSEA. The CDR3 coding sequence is TGCAGCGTTGCCCTGGGCGCTGGAAACACCATATATTTT. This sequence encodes CSVALGAGNTIYF.

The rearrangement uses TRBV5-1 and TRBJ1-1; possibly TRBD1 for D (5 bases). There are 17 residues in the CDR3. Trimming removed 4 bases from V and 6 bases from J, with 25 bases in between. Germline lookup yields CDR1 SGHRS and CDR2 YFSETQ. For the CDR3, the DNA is TGCGCCAGCAGCCTCGGCGCAGGGTGGGAAGGTTATTCTGAAGCTTTCTTT. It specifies CASSLGAGWEGYSEAFF.

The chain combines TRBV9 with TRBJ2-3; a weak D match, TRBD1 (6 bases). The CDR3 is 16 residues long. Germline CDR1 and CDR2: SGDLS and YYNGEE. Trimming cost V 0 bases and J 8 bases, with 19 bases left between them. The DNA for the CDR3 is TGTGCCAGCAGCGTAGCCGCCAGGGGTGTTTTGGTTACGCAGTATTTT. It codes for CASSVAARGVLVTQYF.

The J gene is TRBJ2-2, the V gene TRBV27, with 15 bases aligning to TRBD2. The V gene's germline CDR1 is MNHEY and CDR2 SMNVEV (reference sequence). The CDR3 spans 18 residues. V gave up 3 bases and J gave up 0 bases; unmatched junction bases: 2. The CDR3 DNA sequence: TGTGCCAGCAGTTTCCGGACTAGCGGGAGGGCGAACACCGGGGAGCTGTTTTTT. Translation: CASSFRTSGRANTGELFF.